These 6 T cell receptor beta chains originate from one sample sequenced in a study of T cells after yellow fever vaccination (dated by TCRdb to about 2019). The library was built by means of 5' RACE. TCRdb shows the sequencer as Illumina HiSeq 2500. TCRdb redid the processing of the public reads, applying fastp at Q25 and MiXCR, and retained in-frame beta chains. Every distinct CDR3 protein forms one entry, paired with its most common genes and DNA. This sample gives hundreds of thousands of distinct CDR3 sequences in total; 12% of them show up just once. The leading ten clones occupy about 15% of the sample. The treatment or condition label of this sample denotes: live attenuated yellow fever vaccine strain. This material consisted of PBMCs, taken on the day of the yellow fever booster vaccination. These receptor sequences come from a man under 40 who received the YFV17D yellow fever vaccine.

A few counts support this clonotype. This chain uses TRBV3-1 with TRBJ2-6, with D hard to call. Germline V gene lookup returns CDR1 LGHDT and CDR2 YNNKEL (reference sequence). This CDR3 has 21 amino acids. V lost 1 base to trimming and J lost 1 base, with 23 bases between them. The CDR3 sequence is CASSQVPWRFASLSGANVLTF. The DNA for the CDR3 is TGTGCCAGCAGCCAAGTGCCTTGGCGCTTCGCTTCATTGTCTGGGGCCAACGTCCTGACTTTC.

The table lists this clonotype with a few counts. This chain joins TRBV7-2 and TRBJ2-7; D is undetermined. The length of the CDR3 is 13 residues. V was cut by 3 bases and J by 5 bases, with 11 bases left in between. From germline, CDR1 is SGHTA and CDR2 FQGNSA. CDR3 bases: TGTGCCAGCAGCTTGGTGGTCCGGGACGAGCAGTACTTC. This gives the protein CASSLVVRDEQYF.

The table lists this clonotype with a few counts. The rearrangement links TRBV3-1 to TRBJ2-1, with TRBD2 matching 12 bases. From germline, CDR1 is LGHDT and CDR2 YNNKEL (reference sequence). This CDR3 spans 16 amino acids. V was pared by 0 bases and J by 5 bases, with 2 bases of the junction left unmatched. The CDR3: CASSQERLAGDNEQFF. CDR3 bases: TGTGCCAGCAGCCAAGAACGACTAGCGGGGGACAATGAGCAGTTCTTC.

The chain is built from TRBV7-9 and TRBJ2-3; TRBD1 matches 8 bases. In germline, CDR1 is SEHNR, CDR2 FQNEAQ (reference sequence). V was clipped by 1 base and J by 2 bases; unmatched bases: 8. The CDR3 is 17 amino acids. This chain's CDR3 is CASSLVLQGAFTDTQYF. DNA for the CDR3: TGTGCCAGCAGCTTAGTCCTCCAGGGGGCTTTCACAGATACGCAGTATTTT.

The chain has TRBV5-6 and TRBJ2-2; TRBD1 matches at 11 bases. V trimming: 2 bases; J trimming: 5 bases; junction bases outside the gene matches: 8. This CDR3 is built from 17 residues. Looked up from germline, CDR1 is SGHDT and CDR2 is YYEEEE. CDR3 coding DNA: TGTGCCAGCAGCTTCGGGGCCGGGACAGGGGGAACCGGGGAGCTGTTTTTT. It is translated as CASSFGAGTGGTGELFF. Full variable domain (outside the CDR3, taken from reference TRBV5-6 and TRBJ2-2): DAGVTQSPTHLIKTRGQQVTLRCSPKSGHDTVSWYQQALGQGPQFIFQYYEEEERQRGNFPDRFSGHQFPNYSSELNVNALLLGDSALYLCASSFGAGTGGTGELFFGEGSRLTVL.

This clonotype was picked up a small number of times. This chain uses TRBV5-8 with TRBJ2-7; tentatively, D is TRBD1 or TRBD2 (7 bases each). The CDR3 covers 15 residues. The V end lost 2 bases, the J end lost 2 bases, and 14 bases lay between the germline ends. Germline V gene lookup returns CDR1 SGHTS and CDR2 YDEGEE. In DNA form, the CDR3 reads TGTGCCAGCAGCTTTGGGGGAGGGGGCGCCTACGAGCAGTACTTC. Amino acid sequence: CASSFGGGGAYEQYF.